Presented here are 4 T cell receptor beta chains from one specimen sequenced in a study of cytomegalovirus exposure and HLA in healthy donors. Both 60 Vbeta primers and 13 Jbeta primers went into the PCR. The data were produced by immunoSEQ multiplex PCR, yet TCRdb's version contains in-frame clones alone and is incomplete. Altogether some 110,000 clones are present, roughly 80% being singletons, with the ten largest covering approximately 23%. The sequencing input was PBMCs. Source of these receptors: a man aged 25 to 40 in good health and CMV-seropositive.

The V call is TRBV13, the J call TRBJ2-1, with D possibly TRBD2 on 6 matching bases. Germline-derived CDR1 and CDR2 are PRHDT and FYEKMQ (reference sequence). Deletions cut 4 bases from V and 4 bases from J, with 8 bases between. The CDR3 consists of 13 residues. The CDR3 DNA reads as TGTGCCAGCAGCTCCGGGACTTACAATGAGCAGTTCTTC. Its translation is CASSSGTYNEQFF.

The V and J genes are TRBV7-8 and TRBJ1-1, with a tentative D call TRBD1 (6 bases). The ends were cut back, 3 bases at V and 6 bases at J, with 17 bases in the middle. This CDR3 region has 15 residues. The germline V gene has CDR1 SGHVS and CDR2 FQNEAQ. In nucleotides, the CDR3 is TGTGCCAGCAGCTTTTTCTCCAGGGGAGGGGCTGAAGCTTTCTTT. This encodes CASSFFSRGGAEAFF.

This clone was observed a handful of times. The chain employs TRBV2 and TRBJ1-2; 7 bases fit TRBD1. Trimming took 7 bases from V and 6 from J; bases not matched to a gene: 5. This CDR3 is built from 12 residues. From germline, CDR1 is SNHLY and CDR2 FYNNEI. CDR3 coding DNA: TGTGCCAGCATTACAGGGGAGAATGGCTACACCTTC. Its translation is CASITGENGYTF.

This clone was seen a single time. The CDR3 nucleotides are TGTGCCAGTAAACGAATGTTGGGGGCCAACACTGAAGCTTTCTTT. This codes for CASKRMLGANTEAFF. This chain joins TRBV19 and TRBJ1-1; maybe TRBD1 (6 bases). V gave up 7 bases and J gave up 2 bases, with 17 bases separating them. The CDR3 totals 15 residues. Germline CDR1 is LNHDA and CDR2 is SQIVND (reference sequence).